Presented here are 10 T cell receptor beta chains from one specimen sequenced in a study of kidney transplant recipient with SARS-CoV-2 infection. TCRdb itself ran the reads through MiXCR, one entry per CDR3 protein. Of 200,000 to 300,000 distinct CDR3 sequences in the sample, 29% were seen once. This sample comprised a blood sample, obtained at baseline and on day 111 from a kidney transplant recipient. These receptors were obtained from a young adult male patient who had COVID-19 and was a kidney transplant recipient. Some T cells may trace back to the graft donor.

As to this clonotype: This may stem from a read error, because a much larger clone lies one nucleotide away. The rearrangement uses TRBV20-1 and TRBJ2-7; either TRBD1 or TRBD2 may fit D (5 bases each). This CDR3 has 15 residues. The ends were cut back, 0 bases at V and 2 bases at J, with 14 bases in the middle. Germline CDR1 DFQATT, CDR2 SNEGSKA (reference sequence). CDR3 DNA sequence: TGCAGTGCTAGAGATCATGGGACGGGTCCCTACGAGCAGTACTTC. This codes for CSARDHGTGPYEQYF.

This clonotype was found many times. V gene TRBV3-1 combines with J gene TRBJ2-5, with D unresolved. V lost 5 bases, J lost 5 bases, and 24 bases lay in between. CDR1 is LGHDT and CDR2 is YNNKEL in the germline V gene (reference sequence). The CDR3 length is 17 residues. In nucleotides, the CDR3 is TGTGCCAGCAGCATCTTTTTTCCCATTTCTTTCTCTGAGACCCAGTACTTC. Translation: CASSIFFPISFSETQYF.

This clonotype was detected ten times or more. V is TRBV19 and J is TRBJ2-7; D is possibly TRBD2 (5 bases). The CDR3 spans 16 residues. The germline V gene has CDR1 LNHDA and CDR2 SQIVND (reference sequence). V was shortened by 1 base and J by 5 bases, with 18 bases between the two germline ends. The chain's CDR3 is CASSIVSGGTLDEQYF. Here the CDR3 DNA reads TGTGCCAGTAGTATAGTTAGTGGAGGCACGCTCGACGAGCAGTACTTC.

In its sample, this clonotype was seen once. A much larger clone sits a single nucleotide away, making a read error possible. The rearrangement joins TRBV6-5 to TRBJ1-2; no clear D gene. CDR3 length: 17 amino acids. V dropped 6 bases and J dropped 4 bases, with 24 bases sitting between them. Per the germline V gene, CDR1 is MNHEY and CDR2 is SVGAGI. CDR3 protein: CASRRLLPYGKTYGYTF. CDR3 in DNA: TGTGCCAGCAGACGATTGTTGCCTTACGGAAAGACCTATGGCTACACCTTC.

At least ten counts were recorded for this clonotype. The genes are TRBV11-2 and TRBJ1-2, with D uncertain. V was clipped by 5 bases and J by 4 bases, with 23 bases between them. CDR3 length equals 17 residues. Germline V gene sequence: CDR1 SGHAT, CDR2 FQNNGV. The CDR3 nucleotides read TGTGCCAGCAGCAGAGGAATAACAAGCAGAAAGACCTATGGCTACACCTTC. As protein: CASSRGITSRKTYGYTF.

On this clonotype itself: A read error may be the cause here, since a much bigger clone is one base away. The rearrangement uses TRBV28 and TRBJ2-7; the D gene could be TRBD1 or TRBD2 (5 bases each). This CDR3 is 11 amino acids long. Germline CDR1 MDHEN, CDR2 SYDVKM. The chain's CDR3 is CASRTDYKQYF. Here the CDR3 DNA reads TGTGCCAGCAGGACAGACTACAAGCAGTACTTC.

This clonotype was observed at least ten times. CDR3 bases: TGTGCCAGCAGCCATCTTGTAGGGAGCTACGAGCAGTACTTC. The encoded protein is CASSHLVGSYEQYF. The chain recombines TRBV3-2 with TRBJ2-7; the table's D call, TRBD2, was not checked against the DNA. TRBV3-2 corresponds to a pseudogene. The CDR3 runs to 14 residues.

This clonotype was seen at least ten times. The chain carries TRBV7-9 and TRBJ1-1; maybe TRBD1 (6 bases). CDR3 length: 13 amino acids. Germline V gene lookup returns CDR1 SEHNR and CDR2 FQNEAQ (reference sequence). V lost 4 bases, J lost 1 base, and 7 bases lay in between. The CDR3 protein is CASSSQGNTEAFF. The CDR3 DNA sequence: TGTGCCAGCAGCTCACAGGGGAACACTGAAGCTTTCTTT.

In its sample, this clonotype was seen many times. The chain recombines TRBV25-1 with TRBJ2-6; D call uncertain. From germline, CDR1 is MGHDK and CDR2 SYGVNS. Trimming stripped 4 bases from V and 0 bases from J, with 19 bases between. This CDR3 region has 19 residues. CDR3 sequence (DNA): TGTGCCAGCAGTGGTTACGCCACAACGTTGAGCTCTGGGGCCAACGTCCTGACTTTC. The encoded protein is CASSGYATTLSSGANVLTF.

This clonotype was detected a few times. CDR3 loop: CASSLEAGQQFF. The CDR3 nucleotides read TGTGCCAGCAGCTTAGAAGCAGGACAGCAGTTCTTC. The chain combines TRBV7-6 with TRBJ2-1, with D unclear. This CDR3 has 12 residues. Germline CDR1 reads SGHVS; CDR2 reads FNYEAQ. V gave up 1 base and J gave up 11 bases, with 9 bases separating them. Full variable domain (outside the CDR3, taken from reference TRBV7-6 and TRBJ2-1): GAGVSQSPRYKVTKRGQDVALRCDPISGHVSLYWYRQALGQGPEFLTYFNYEAQQDKSGLPNDRFSAERPEGSISTLTIQRTEQRDSAMYRCASSLEAGQQFFGPGTRLTVL.